This T cell receptor beta chain emerged from a study of blood T cells in healthy people across ages. Study-level information: Per two T cells, about one barcoded beta molecule was captured through template switching.

Trimming left V 4 bases short and J 10 bases short, with 14 bases between. The CDR3 sequence is 12 residues long. Germline V gene sequence: CDR1 MNHEY, CDR2 SMNVEV (reference sequence). The use of a sample-barcoded 5' primer and a J-beta primer mix characterized a second PCR of about 6 to 12 cycles. Using its own MiXCR run on the 5' RACE reads, TCRdb lists one record per CDR3 protein. The sample includes hundreds of thousands of distinct CDR3 sequences, about 42% seen only once; the top ten take about a fifth. V gene TRBV27 combines with J gene TRBJ2-7, with D possibly being TRBD1 or TRBD2 (5 bases each). The clonotype was recovered from a man between 60 and 75 years old in good health. Specimen: blood. The CDR3 protein is CASSSRPGAQYF. The CDR3 region has the DNA TGTGCCAGCAGTTCCCGACCCGGGGCCCAGTACTTC.